The 8 T cell receptor beta chains in this list originate from one sample, sequenced in a study of CD8+ T cells in alopecia areata. As the sequencing template, cDNA was produced by extracting RNA and reverse transcribing it. Clones were read by immunoSEQ multiplex PCR, and TCRdb kept only the in-frame ones, dropping some. The sample lists some 200,000 clones, 60% occurring once. Treatment specified: oral pan-JAK inhibitor, 5-10 mg twice daily. The source material was CD4+ T cells sorted from blood, sampled at week 4, from a patient treated with tofacitinib. These receptors all come from a human donor with alopecia areata.

This clone was observed a few times. The chain is built from TRBV23-1 and TRBJ2-3; TRBD1 aligns across 10 bases. TRBV23-1 is designated an ORF whose function remains uncertain. This CDR3 region has 17 residues. V shed 3 bases and J 2 bases; nucleotides not matched to a gene: 8. The CDR3 sequence is CASSHSVDRGFTDTQYF. CDR3 DNA sequence: TGCGCCAGCAGTCACTCCGTGGACAGGGGGTTCACAGATACGCAGTATTTT.

The rearrangement uses TRBV7-9 and TRBJ1-2, with D possibly TRBD1 on 5 matching bases. Germline values: CDR1 SEHNR, CDR2 FQNEAQ (reference sequence). The CDR3 is 14 residues long. Trimming cost V 5 bases and J 3 bases, with 13 bases left between them. In nucleotides, the CDR3 is TGTGCCAGCAGCCTCGGCGAGGGACACTATGGCTACACCTTC. Protein: CASSLGEGHYGYTF.

The rearrangement links TRBV27 to TRBJ1-1; possible D gene TRBD1, 5 bases. This CDR3 contains 13 residues. V gave up 8 bases and J gave up 6 bases, with 16 bases separating them. CDR1 and CDR2 (germline): MNHEY, SMNVEV (reference sequence). CDR3 in amino acids: CASLGTAGAEAFF. The CDR3 DNA reads as TGTGCCAGCCTCGGGACGGCGGGGGCTGAAGCTTTCTTT.

The rearrangement links TRBV5-6 to TRBJ1-5; D is unclear. CDR3 size: 15 residues. The ends were cut back, 4 bases at V and 2 bases at J, with 13 bases in the middle. Germline loops: CDR1 SGHDT, CDR2 YYEEEE. CDR3 amino acids: CASSLGGQGNQPQHF. CDR3 DNA: TGTGCCAGCAGCCTGGGAGGGCAGGGCAATCAGCCCCAGCATTTT.

The table lists this clone with a few counts. The rearrangement uses TRBV7-2 and TRBJ2-1; a possible D gene is TRBD2 (7 bases). V was pared by 5 bases and J by 8 bases, with 19 bases between. This CDR3 has 15 amino acids. CDR1 and CDR2 (germline): SGHTA, FQGNSA. CDR3 bases: TGTGCCAGCAGCCGCCAGGTGGGGGGGCGAGATGAGCAGTTCTTC. Translating gives CASSRQVGGRDEQFF.

A few counts support this clone. The rearrangement uses TRBV7-2 and TRBJ1-1; the D is unclear. Germline V CDR1 and CDR2: SGHTA, FQGNSA. This CDR3 is built from 13 residues. V shed 3 bases and J shed 4 bases, with 9 bases lying between them. This CDR3 is CASSFEVITEAFF. The CDR3 DNA reads TGTGCCAGCAGCTTTGAGGTGATCACTGAAGCTTTCTTT.

The chain employs TRBV7-9 and TRBJ2-1, with no clear D. Germline CDR1 and CDR2: SEHNR and FQNEAQ (reference sequence). CDR3 length: 13 residues. Trimming shortened V by 1 base and J by 16 bases, and 17 bases separated the two germline ends. For the CDR3, the DNA is TGTGCCAGCAGCTTAGTCGGTATGGTAGCTCAATTCTTC. Translating gives CASSLVGMVAQFF.

The rearrangement joins TRBV2 to TRBJ2-3; tentative D call: TRBD1 (6 bases). V lost 6 bases and J 2 bases, leaving 9 bases between the germline ends. Germline V gene sequence: CDR1 SNHLY, CDR2 FYNNEI. CDR3 length: 13 amino acids. As DNA, the CDR3 is TGTGCCAGCAGCAGGGGCCCCACAGATACGCAGTATTTT. Its protein is CASSRGPTDTQYF.